In its sample, the clone carrying this TCR beta chain was seen a few times. Its cognate antigen is unknown. These data originate in a study of T cells in Graves' hyperthyroidism and ophthalmopathy. Across the whole study: Any treatment followed the collection of peripheral blood at initial diagnosis. Study-level points and caveats: The majority of expanded thyroid clonotypes above 0.001 also appeared in blood. Ophthalmopathy stood apart from stable hyperthyroidism in a 13 V-J model.

RNA transcripts gave rise to amplified TCR beta CDR3 regions. A first-round RT-PCR of the TCR CDR3 used the HTBI primer set. TCRdb re-called the multiplex PCR reads with MiXCR, one entry per CDR3 protein. The table has about 380,000 distinct CDR3 sequences, around an eighth seen once. Germline CDR1 is SGDLS and CDR2 is YYNGEE. This CDR3 is 14 amino acids long. Trimming shortened V by 4 bases and J by 4 bases, and 11 bases separated the two germline ends. The chain uses TRBV9 and TRBJ1-4; D is uncertain. The sequencing sample was made of blood. The clonotype comes from a man aged 30 to 39 with Graves' hyperthyroidism that later progressed to Graves' ophthalmopathy. In DNA form, the CDR3 reads TGTGCCAGCAGCACCAGTGGAAGTAATGAAAAACTGTTTTTT. This sequence encodes CASSTSGSNEKLFF.